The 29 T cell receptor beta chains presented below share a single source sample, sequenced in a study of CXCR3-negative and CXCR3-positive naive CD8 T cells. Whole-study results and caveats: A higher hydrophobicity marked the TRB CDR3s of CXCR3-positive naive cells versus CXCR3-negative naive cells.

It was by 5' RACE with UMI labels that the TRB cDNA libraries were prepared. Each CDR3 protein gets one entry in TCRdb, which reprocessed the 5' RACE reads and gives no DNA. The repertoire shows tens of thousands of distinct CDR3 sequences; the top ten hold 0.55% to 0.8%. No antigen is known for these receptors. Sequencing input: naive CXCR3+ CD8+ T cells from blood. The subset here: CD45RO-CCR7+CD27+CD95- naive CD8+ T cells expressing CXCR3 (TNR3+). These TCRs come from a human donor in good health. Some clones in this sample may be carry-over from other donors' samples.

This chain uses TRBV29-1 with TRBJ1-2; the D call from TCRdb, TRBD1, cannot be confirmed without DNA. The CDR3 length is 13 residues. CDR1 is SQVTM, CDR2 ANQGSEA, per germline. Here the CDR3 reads CSVVSPDGHGYTF.

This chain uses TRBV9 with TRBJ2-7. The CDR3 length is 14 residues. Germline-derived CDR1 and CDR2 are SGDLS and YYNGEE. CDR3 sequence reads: CASSVGGSSYEQYF.

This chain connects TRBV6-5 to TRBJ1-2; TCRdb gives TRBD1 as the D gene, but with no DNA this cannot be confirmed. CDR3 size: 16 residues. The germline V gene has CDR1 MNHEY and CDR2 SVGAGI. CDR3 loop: CASSYSGTGTFYGYTF.

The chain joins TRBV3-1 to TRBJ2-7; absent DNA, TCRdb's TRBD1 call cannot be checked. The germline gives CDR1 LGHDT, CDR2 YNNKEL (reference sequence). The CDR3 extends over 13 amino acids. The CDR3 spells CASSLRDRTEQYF.

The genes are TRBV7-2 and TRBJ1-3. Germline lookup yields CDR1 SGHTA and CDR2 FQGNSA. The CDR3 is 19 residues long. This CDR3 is CASSWPPEGPLSLGNTIYF.

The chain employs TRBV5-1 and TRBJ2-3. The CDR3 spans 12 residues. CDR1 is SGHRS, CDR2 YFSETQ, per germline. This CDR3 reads CASSSGWDAQYF.

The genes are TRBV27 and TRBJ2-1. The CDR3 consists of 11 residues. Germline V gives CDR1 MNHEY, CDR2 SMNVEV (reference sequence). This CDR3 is CASSLFNEQFF.

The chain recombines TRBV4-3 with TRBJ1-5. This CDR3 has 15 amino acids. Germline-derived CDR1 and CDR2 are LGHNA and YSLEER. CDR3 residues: CASSQDIGSNQPQHF.

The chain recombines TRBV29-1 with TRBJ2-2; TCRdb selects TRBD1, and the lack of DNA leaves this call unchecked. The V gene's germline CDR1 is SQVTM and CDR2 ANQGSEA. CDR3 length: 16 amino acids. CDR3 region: CSVEDPGQGITGELFF.

CDR3 protein: CASSLVQTHNEQFF. This sequence joins TRBV19 and TRBJ2-1. Germline V gives CDR1 LNHDA, CDR2 SQIVND (reference sequence). The CDR3 length is 14 residues.

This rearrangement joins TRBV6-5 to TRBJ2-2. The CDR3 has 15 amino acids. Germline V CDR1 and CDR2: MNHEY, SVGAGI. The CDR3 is CASSYSNGDTGELFF.

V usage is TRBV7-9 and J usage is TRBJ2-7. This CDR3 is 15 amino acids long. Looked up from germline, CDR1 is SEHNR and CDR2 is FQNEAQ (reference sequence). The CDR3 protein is CASSLEGSGSYEQYF.

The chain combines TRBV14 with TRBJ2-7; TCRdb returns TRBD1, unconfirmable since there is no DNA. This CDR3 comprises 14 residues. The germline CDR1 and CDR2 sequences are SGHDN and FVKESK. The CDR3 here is CASSQGTGATVQYF.

CDR3 in amino acids: CASAAGLDEQFF. The rearrangement links TRBV9 to TRBJ2-1; TCRdb proposes TRBD1, but this gene call is untestable without DNA. The CDR3 has 12 amino acids. CDR1 and CDR2 (germline): SGDLS, YYNGEE.

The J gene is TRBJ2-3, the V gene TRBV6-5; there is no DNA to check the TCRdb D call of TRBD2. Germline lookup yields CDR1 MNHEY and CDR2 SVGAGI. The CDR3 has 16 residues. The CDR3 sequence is CASSPVGLAGWDTQYF.

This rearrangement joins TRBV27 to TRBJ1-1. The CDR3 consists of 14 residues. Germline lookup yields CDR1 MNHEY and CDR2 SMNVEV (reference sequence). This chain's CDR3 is CASTSSPRYTEAFF.

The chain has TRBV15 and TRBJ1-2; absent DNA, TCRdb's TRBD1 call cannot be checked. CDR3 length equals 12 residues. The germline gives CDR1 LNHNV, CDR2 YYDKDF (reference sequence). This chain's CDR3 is CATSGQGYGYTF.

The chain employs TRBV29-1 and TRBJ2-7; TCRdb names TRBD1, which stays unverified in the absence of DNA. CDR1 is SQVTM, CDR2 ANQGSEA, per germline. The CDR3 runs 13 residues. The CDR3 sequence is CSVVSGQDYEQYF.

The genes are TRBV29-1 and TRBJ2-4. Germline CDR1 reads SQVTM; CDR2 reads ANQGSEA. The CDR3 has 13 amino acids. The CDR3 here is CSAHEVAKNIQYF.

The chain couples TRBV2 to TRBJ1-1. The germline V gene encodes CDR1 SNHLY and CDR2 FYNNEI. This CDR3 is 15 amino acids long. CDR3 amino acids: CASSDREQTNTEAFF.

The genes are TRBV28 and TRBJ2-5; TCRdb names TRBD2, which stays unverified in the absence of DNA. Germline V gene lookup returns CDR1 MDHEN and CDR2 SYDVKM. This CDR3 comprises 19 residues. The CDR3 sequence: CASSLRSFRRGGAVKTQYF.

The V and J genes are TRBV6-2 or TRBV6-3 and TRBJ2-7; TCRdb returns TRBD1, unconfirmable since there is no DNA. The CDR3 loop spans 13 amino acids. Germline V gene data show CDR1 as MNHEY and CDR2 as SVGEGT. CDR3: CASSYGTDYEQYF.

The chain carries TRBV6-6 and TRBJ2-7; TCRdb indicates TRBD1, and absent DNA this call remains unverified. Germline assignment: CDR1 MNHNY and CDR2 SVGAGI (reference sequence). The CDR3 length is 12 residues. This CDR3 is CASSLTGDEQYF.

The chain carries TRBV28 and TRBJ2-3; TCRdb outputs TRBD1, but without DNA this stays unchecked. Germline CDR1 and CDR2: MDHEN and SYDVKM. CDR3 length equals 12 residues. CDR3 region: CAGGPHRDTQYF. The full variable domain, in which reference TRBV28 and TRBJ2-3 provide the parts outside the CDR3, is DVKVTQSSRYLVKRTGEKVFLECVQDMDHENMFWYRQDPGLGLRLIYFSYDVKMKEKGDIPEGYSVSREKKERFSLILESASTNQTSMYLCAGGPHRDTQYFGPGTRLTVL.

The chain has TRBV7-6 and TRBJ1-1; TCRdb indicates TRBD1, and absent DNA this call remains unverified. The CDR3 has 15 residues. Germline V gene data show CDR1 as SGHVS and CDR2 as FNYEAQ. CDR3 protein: CASSSRQGWNTEAFF.

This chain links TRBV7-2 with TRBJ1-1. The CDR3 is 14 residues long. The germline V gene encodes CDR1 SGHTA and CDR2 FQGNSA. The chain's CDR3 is CASSLGVPNTEAFF.

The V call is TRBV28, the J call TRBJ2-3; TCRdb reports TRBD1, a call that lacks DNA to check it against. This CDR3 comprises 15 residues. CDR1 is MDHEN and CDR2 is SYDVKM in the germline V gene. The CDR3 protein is CASSPDGTGTDTQYF.

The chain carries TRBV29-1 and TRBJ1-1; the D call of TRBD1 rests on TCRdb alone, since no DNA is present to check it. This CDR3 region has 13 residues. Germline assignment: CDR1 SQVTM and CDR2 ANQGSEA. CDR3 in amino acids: CSVTQGVNTEAFF.

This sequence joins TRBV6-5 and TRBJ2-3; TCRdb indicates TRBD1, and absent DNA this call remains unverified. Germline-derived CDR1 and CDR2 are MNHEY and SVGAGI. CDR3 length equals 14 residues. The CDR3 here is CASSYSEGGDTQYF.